A single sample is the source of the 12 T cell receptor beta chains below, sequenced in a study of human T cells and chemical hapten exposure. MiXCR, applied by TCRdb to the RACE reads, yields one record per CDR3 protein. The data hold nearly 350,000 distinct CDR3 sequences, with around 7% observed a single time. The sample's time point: patch test 1, 2 weeks after DPC sensitization. Treatment reported: therapeutic diphenylcyclopropenone sensitization with weekly scalp DPC. The source material was whole blood, sampled in connection with sensitization to the hapten diphenylcyclopropenone (DPC). These receptors all come from a woman between 18 and 29 years old with alopecia areata. Some clones in this sample may be carry-over from other donors' samples.

This clonotype appeared a few times. This chain joins TRBV3-1 and TRBJ1-3, with D possibly matching TRBD1 (5 bases). Germline lookup yields CDR1 LGHDT and CDR2 YNNKEL (reference sequence). V dropped 4 bases and J dropped 0 bases, with 10 bases sitting between them. The CDR3 spans 15 residues. The CDR3 reads CASSPDSVSGNTIYF. CDR3 coding DNA: TGTGCCAGCAGCCCCGACAGCGTCTCTGGAAACACCATATATTTT.

The chain links TRBV7-9 to TRBJ1-4, with D hard to call. From germline, CDR1 is SEHNR and CDR2 FQNEAQ (reference sequence). The V and J ends lost 5 bases and 3 bases respectively, with 10 bases between them. This CDR3 contains 14 residues. The CDR3 nucleotides read TGTGCCAGCAGCCAACGGTTGGCTAATGAAAAACTGTTTTTT. Encoded protein: CASSQRLANEKLFF. Drawing the rest from reference TRBV7-9 and TRBJ1-4, the complete variable domain is DTGVSQNPRHKITKRGQNVTFRCDPISEHNRLYWYRQTLGQGPEFLTYFQNEAQLEKSRLLSDRFSAERPKGSFSTLEIQRTEQGDSAMYLCASSQRLANEKLFFGSGTQLSVL.

The chain has TRBV6-2 or TRBV6-3 and TRBJ2-3; D remains unclear. CDR1 is MNHEY and CDR2 is SVGEGT in the germline V gene. The CDR3 length is 13 residues. Trimming shortened V by 6 bases and J by 0 bases, and 7 bases separated the two germline ends. This CDR3 reads CASRFSSTDTQYF. The CDR3 nucleotides read TGTGCCAGCAGGTTTTCTAGCACAGATACGCAGTATTTT.

The V and J genes are TRBV20-1 and TRBJ2-3; no reliable D call. V lost 1 base and J lost 2, with 13 bases in between. Germline V CDR1 and CDR2: DFQATT, SNEGSKA (reference sequence). CDR3 length equals 15 residues. This CDR3 reads CSARGRRAATDTQYF. CDR3 sequence (DNA): TGCAGTGCTAGAGGTCGAAGGGCGGCCACAGATACGCAGTATTTT.

The chain has TRBV15 and TRBJ2-3; 8 bases fit TRBD1. Germline V gives CDR1 LNHNV, CDR2 YYDKDF (reference sequence). With 5 bases clipped from V and 6 bases from J, the junction kept 16 bases outside the gene matches. This CDR3 region has 17 residues. Here the CDR3 reads CATSSRQGSPTFDTQYF. CDR3 nucleotide sequence: TGTGCCACCAGCTCCAGACAGGGGTCCCCCACGTTCGATACGCAGTATTTT. Full variable domain (rest looked up from reference TRBV15 and TRBJ2-3): DAMVIQNPRYQVTQFGKPVTLSCSQTLNHNVMYWYQQKSSQAPKLLFHYYDKDFNNEADTPDNFQSRRPNTSFCFLDIRSPGLGDTAMYLCATSSRQGSPTFDTQYFGPGTRLTVL.

At least ten counts were recorded for this clonotype. J is TRBJ2-7 and V is TRBV6-5; D gene unclear. The germline V and J ends were trimmed by 6 bases and 3 bases, with 6 bases remaining between them. This CDR3 has 11 residues. Germline V gene lookup returns CDR1 MNHEY and CDR2 SVGAGI. The CDR3 loop is CASRSHYEQYF. DNA of the CDR3: TGTGCCAGCAGGAGCCACTACGAGCAGTACTTC.

This clonotype was found many times. V gene TRBV28 combines with J gene TRBJ2-7, with D perhaps matching TRBD1 (5 bases). Germline lookup yields CDR1 MDHEN and CDR2 SYDVKM. The CDR3 extends over 19 amino acids. V dropped 4 bases and J dropped 5 bases, with 30 bases sitting between them. CDR3 nucleotide sequence: TGTGCCAGCAGTTCCGACTCAACCAGGGTCCCCAAGTGGTCCCACGAGCAGTACTTC. It is translated as CASSSDSTRVPKWSHEQYF.

The rearrangement uses TRBV3-1 and TRBJ2-6; 7 bases line up with TRBD1. The CDR3 totals 16 residues. Germline CDR1 and CDR2: LGHDT and YNNKEL (reference sequence). V was pared by 6 bases and J by 0 bases, with 5 bases of the junction left unmatched. CDR3 DNA: TGTGCCAGCAGACAGGGGCTCTACTCTGGGGCCAACGTCCTGACTTTC. Translating it yields CASRQGLYSGANVLTF.

This clonotype showed up just a few times. This chain links TRBV4-1 with TRBJ1-1; D may be TRBD1 (5 bases). CDR3 length: 16 amino acids. Germline-derived CDR1 and CDR2 are MGHRA and YSYEKL. Trimming took off 1 base at V and 5 bases at J, with 17 bases between the two ends. CDR3 coding DNA: TGCGCCAGCAGCCAAGGAGGGTTTGACCGGGGGACTGAAGCTTTCTTT. It encodes CASSQGGFDRGTEAFF.

The sample holds many counts of this clonotype. A read error may account for a junction end that differs from germline. This chain's CDR3 is CASSQDRGQGNEKLFF. DNA of the CDR3: TGTGCCAGCAGCCAAGATCGGGGACAGGGTAATGAAAAACTGTTTTTT. V is TRBV4-3 and J is TRBJ1-4; TRBD1 matches 9 bases. CDR3 size: 16 residues. Germline loops: CDR1 LGHNA, CDR2 YSLEER.

The chain has TRBV12-3 or TRBV12-4 and TRBJ2-7, with D possibly matching TRBD2 (7 bases). This CDR3 spans 15 amino acids. Trimming pared 4 bases from V and 3 bases from J, leaving 16 bases between. The CDR3 reads CASSSHREGHYEQYF. CDR3 nucleotides: TGTGCCAGCAGTTCCCACAGGGAGGGACACTACGAGCAGTACTTC.

This clonotype occurred a few times. The chain joins TRBV5-4 to TRBJ1-1; perhaps TRBD1 as D (6 bases). Germline CDR1 SGHNT, CDR2 YYREEE (reference sequence). Between the trimmed V and J ends, which lost 0 bases and 11 bases, there was a span of 17 bases. The CDR3 loop spans 14 amino acids. CDR3 DNA sequence: TGTGCCAGCAGCTTGGTGGGGGCAAATATAGGGGCTTTCTTT. Translated, it gives CASSLVGANIGAFF.